This T cell receptor beta chain was recorded in a study of cytomegalovirus exposure and HLA in healthy donors. Study-wide findings and caveats: Later on, an analysis showed TCR association rates differing by HLA locus, with DRB1 the most and HLA-C the fewest. Based on reports, TCR beta sequences accurately predicted HLA-A and HLA-B alleles for most subjects.

The V end was cut by 4 bases, the J end by 5 bases, with 9 bases between. CDR1 is LNHDA and CDR2 is SQIVND in the germline V gene (reference sequence). This CDR3 is built from 13 residues. This PCR relied on a set of 60 Vbeta primers and 13 Jbeta primers. Assay: immunoSEQ multiplex PCR; the TCRdb copy retains only in-frame clones and omits some. The repertoire consists of some 190,000 clones, with around three quarters occurring once and the leading ten covering less than 2.5%. Regarding this clone: The antigen is unknown.

The sequenced sample consisted of PBMCs. The chain is built from TRBV19 and TRBJ1-5; a weak D match, TRBD1 (6 bases). This sequence was found in a woman aged 25 to 39 in good health and CMV-seropositive. The CDR3 region has the DNA TGTGCCAGTAGTAGACCAGGGGATCAGCCCCAGCATTTT. Translation gives CASSRPGDQPQHF.